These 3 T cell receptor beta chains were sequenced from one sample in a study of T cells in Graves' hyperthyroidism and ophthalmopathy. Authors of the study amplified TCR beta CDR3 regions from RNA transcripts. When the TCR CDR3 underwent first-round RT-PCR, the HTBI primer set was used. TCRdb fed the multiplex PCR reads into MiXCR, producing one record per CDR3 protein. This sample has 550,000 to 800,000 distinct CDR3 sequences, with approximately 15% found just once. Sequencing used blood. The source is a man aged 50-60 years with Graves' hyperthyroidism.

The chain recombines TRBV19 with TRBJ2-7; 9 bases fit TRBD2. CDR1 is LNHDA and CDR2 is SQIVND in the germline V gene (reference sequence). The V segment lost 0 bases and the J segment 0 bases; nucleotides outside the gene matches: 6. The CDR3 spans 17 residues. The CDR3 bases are TGTGCCAGTAGTATAGATCCGGCGGGAGGGCCCTCCTACGAGCAGTACTTC. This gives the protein CASSIDPAGGPSYEQYF.

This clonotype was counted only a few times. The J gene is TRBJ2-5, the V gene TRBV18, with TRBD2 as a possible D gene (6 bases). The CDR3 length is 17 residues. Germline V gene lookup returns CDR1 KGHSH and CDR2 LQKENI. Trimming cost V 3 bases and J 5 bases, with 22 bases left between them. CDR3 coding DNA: TGTGCCAGCTCACCCGGCTCTAGCGTGATTGTTTCGGAGACCCAGTACTTC. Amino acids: CASSPGSSVIVSETQYF.

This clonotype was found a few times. In DNA form, the CDR3 reads TGTGCCAGCAGTTGGACTAGCTTCTACAATGAGCAGTTCTTC. Translating gives CASSWTSFYNEQFF. V and J are TRBV6-2 or TRBV6-3 and TRBJ2-1; the match to TRBD2 covers 8 bases. V lost 4 bases, J lost 3 bases, and 2 bases stayed unmatched. The V gene's germline CDR1 is MNHEY and CDR2 SVGEGT. The CDR3 runs to 14 residues.